This TCR beta chain comes out of a study of PD-1 and CTLA-4 blockade in melanoma. Germline CDR1 and CDR2: KGHSH and LQKENI. V lost 2 bases, J lost 4 bases, and 8 bases lay in between. The CDR3 spans 13 residues. This clone has a single count. TCRdb's copy holds only in-frame clones and misses some; the assay was immunoSEQ multiplex PCR. The sample includes tens of thousands of clones, 88% of them seen just once. The clonotype was recovered from a human donor with melanoma. The genes are TRBV18 and TRBJ1-1; a weak D match, TRBD1 (5 bases). The sample was CD8+ T cells from peripheral blood, taken from a patient given anti-PD-1 treatment. DNA for the CDR3: TGTGCCAGCTCACCAGGGGCAGGCACTGAAGCTTTCTTT. As protein: CASSPGAGTEAFF.